This T cell receptor beta chain was captured in a study of blood T cell repertoires in COVID-19. The age range of participants was 18 to 89 years, with residence in under 30 US areas. The CDR3 covers 13 residues. With 7 bases removed from V and 4 bases from J, the gap between germline ends came to 11 bases. CDR1 MDHEN and CDR2 SYDVKM come from the germline V gene. Original processing notes: From reference gene primer amplification, estimates of nucleated cell counts were derived. Measured with immunoSEQ multiplex PCR; TCRdb has only the in-frame clones, and not every one. Clonal size and the V and J genes are those of that table, whereas D and trimming came from the DNA. The data hold about 380,000 clones, with more than 70% observed a single time.

Sequencing was carried out using PBMCs or T cells enriched from blood (not recorded which). The TCR originated in a woman younger than 35 who had recovered from COVID-19. The V gene is TRBV28, the J gene TRBJ2-1, with D unclear. The CDR3 sequence is CASTLRRYNEQFF. CDR3 DNA: TGTGCCAGCACCCTCCGCAGATACAATGAGCAGTTCTTC.